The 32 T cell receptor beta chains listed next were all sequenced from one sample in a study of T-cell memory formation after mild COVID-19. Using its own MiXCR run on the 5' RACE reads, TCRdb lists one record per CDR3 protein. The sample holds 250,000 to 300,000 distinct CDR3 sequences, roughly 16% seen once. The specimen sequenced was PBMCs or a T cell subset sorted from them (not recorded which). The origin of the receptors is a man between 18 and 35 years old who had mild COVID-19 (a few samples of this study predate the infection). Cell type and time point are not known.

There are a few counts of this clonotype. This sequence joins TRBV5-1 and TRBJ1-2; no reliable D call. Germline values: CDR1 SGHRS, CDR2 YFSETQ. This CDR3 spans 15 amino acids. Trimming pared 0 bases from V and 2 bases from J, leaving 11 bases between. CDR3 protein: CASSLVPQANYGYTF. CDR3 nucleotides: TGCGCCAGCAGCTTGGTTCCCCAGGCAAACTATGGCTACACCTTC. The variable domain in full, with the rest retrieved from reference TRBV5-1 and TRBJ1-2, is KAGVTQTPRYLIKTRGQQVTLSCSPISGHRSVSWYQQTPGQGLQFLFEYFSETQRNKGNFPGRFSGRQFSNSRSEMNVSTLELGDSALYLCASSLVPQANYGYTFGSGTRLTVV.

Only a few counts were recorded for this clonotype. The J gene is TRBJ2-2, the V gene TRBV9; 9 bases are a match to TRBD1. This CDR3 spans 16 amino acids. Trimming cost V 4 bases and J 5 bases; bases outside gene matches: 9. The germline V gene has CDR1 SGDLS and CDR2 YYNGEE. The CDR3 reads CASSPQGQGRTGELFF. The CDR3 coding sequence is TGTGCCAGCAGCCCCCAGGGACAGGGCAGGACCGGGGAGCTGTTTTTT.

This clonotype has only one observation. CDR3 sequence: CATSSQTGEKAFF. The DNA of the CDR3 is TGTGCCACCAGCAGCCAAACAGGGGAGAAGGCTTTCTTT. The rearrangement uses TRBV15 and TRBJ1-1, with 7 bases identical to TRBD1. The CDR3 runs to 13 residues. The V segment lost 3 bases and the J segment 11 bases; nucleotides outside the gene matches: 9. Germline V gene lookup returns CDR1 LNHNV and CDR2 YYDKDF (reference sequence).

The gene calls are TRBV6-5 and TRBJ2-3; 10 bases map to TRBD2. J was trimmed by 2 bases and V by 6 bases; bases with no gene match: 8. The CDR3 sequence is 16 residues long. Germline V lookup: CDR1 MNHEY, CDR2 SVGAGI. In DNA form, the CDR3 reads TGTGCCAGCAGGGTTGGTAGCGGGGGGTCCACAGATACGCAGTATTTT. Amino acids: CASRVGSGGSTDTQYF.

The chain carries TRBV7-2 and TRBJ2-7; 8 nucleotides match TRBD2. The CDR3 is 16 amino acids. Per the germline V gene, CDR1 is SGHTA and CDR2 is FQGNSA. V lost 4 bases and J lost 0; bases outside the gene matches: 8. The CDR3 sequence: CASSYRGGSSSYEQYF. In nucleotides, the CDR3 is TGTGCCAGCAGCTATCGGGGGGGTTCGAGCTCCTACGAGCAGTACTTC.

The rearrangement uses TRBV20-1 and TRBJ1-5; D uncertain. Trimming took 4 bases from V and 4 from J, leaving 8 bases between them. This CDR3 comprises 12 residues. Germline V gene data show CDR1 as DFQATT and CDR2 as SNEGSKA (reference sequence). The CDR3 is CSATNPNQPQHF. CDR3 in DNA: TGCAGTGCTACCAACCCAAATCAGCCCCAGCATTTT.

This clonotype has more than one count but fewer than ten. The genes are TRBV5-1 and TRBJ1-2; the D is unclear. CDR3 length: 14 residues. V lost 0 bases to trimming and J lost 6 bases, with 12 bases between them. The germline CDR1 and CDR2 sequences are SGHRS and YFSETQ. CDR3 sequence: CASSLGGGADGYTF. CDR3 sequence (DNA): TGCGCCAGCAGCTTGGGAGGAGGCGCAGATGGCTACACCTTC.

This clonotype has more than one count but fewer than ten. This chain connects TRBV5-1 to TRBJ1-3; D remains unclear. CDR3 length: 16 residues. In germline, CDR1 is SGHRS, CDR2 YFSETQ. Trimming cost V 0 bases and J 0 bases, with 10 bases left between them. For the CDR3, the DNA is TGCGCCAGCAGCTTGGACAGCCTTAGCTCTGGAAACACCATATATTTT. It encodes CASSLDSLSSGNTIYF. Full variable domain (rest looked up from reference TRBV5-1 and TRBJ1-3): KAGVTQTPRYLIKTRGQQVTLSCSPISGHRSVSWYQQTPGQGLQFLFEYFSETQRNKGNFPGRFSGRQFSNSRSEMNVSTLELGDSALYLCASSLDSLSSGNTIYFGEGSWLTVV.

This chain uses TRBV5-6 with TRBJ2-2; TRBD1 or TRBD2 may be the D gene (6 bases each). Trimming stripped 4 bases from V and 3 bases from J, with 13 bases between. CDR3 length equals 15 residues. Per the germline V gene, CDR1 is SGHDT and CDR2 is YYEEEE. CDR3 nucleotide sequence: TGTGCCAGCAGCCCTGAAGGGGGGTACACCGGGGAGCTGTTTTTT. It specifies CASSPEGGYTGELFF.

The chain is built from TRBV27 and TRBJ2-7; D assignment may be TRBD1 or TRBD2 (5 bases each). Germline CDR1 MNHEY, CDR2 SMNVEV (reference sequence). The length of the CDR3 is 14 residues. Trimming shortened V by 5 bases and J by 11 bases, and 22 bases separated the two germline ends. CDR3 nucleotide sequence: TGTGCCAGCAGTCCGGGACCCAAAACCTGGGGAGAGTACTTC. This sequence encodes CASSPGPKTWGEYF.

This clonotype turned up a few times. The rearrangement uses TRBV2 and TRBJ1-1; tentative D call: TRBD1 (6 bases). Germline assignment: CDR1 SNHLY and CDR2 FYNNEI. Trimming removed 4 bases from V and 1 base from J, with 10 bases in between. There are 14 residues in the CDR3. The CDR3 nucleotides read TGTGCCAGCAGTGCGGGACACTCGAACACTGAAGCTTTCTTT. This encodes CASSAGHSNTEAFF.

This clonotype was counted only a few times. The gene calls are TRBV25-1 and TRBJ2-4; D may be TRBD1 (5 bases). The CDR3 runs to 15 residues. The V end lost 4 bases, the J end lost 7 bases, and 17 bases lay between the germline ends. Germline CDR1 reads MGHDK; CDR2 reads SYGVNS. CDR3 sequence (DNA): TGTGCCAGCAGTGCTCATCAGGGTTACCGGAACATTCAGTACTTC. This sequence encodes CASSAHQGYRNIQYF.

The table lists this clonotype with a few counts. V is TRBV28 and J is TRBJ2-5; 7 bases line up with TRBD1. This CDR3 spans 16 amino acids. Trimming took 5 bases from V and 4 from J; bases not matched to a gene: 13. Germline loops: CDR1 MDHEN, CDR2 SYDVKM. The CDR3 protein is CASSTPGTDGGETQYF. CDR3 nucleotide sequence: TGTGCCAGCAGTACCCCCGGGACAGATGGCGGAGAGACCCAGTACTTC.

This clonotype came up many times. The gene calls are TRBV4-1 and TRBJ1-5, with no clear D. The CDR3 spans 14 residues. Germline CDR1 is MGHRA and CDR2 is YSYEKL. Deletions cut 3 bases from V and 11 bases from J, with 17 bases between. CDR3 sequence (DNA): TGCGCCAGCAGCCACCCGGCGGGCGGTGGGTCCCAGCATTTT. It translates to CASSHPAGGGSQHF.

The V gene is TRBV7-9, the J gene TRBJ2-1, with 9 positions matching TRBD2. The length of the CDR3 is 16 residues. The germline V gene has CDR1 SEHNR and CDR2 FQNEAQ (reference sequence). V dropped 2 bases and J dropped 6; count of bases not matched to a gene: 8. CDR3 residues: CASSLRAGGPGNEQFF. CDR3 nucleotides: TGTGCCAGCAGCTTACGGGCGGGAGGGCCCGGCAATGAGCAGTTCTTC. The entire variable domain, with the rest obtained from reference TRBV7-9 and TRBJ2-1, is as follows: DTGVSQNPRHKITKRGQNVTFRCDPISEHNRLYWYRQTLGQGPEFLTYFQNEAQLEKSRLLSDRFSAERPKGSFSTLEIQRTEQGDSAMYLCASSLRAGGPGNEQFFGPGTRLTVL.

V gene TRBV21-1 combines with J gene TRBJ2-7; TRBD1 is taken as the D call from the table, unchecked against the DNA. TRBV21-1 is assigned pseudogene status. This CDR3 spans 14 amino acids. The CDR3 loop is CASSRDIPVYEQYV. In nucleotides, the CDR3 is TGTGCCAGCAGCAGGGACATACCGGTCTACGAGCAGTACGTC.

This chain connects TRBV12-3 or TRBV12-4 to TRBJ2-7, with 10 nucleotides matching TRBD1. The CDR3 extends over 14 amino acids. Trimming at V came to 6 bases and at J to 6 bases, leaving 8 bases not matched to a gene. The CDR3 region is CASSAGTGEFEQYF. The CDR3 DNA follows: TGTGCCAGCAGCGCCGGGACAGGGGAATTCGAGCAGTACTTC.

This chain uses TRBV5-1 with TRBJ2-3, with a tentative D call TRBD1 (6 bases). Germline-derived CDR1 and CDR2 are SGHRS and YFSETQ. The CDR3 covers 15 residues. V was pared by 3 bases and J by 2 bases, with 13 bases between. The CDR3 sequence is CASSSPTGATDTQYF. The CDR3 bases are TGCGCCAGCAGCTCACCGACAGGAGCCACAGATACGCAGTATTTT. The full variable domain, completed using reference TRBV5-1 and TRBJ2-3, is KAGVTQTPRYLIKTRGQQVTLSCSPISGHRSVSWYQQTPGQGLQFLFEYFSETQRNKGNFPGRFSGRQFSNSRSEMNVSTLELGDSALYLCASSSPTGATDTQYFGPGTRLTVL.

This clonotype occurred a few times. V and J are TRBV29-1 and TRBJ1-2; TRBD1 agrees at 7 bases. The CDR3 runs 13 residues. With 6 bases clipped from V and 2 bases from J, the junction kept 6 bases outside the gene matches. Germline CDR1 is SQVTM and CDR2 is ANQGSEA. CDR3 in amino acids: CSVPTGLNYGYTF. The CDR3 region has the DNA TGCAGCGTCCCGACAGGGCTCAACTATGGCTACACCTTC. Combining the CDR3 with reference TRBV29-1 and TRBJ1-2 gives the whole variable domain SAVISQKPSRDICQRGTSLTIQCQVDSQVTMMFWYRQQPGQSLTLIATANQGSEATYESGFVIDKFPISRPNLTFSTLTVSNMSPEDSSIYLCSVPTGLNYGYTFGSGTRLTVV.

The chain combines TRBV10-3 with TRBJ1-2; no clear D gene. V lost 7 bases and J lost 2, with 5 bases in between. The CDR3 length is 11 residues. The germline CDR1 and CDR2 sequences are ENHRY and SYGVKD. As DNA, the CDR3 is TGTGCCATCATGGCCAACTATGGCTACACCTTC. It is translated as CAIMANYGYTF.

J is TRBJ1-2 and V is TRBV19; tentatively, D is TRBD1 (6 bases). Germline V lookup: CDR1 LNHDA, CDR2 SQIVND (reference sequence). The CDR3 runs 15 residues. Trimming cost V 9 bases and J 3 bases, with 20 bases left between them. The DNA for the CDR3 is TGTGCCAGCAGGCGGGCCCTGACAGGAGACTATGGCTACACCTTC. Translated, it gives CASRRALTGDYGYTF.

For the CDR3, the DNA is TGCAGTGCTAATCTACTGGGGACTGGCCGCACAGATACGCAGTATTTT. Amino acids: CSANLLGTGRTDTQYF. The V call is TRBV20-1, the J call TRBJ2-3, with a weak D call TRBD2 (6 bases). Trimming removed 4 bases from V and 1 base from J, with 18 bases in between. The CDR3 runs to 16 residues. Germline loops: CDR1 DFQATT, CDR2 SNEGSKA (reference sequence).

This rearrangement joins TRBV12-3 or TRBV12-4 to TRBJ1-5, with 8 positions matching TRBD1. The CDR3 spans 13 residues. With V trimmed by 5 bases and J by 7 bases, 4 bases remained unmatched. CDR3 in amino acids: CASSKQGGQPQHF. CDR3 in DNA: TGTGCCAGCAGTAAACAGGGGGGACAGCCCCAGCATTTT.

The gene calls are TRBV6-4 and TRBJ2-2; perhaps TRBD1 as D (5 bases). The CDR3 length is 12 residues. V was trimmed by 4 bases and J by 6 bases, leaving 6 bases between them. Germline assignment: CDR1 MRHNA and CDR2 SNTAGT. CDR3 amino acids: CASSARAGELFF. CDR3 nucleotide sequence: TGTGCCAGCAGTGCCAGGGCCGGGGAGCTGTTTTTT.

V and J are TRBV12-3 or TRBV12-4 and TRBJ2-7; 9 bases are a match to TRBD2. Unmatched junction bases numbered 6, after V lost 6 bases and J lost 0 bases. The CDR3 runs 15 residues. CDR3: CASSPSGDTSYEQYF. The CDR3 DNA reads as TGTGCCAGCAGCCCTAGCGGGGATACCTCCTACGAGCAGTACTTC.

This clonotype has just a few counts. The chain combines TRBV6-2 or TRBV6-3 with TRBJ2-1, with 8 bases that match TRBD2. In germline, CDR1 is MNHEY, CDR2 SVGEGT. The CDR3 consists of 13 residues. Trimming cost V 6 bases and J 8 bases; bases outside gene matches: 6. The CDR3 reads CASSLTTSDEQFF. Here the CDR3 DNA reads TGTGCCAGCAGCCTGACGACTAGCGATGAGCAGTTCTTC.

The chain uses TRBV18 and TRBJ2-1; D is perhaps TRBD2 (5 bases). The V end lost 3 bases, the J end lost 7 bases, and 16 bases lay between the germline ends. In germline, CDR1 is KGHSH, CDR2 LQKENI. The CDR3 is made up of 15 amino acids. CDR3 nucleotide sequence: TGTGCCAGCTCACCGATGGAGGTCGTGGGGAATGAGCAGTTCTTC. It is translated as CASSPMEVVGNEQFF. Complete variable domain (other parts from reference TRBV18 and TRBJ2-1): NAGVMQNPRHLVRRRGQEARLRCSPMKGHSHVYWYRQLPEEGLKFMVYLQKENIIDESGMPKERFSAEFPKEGPSILRIQQVVRGDSAAYFCASSPMEVVGNEQFFGPGTRLTVL.

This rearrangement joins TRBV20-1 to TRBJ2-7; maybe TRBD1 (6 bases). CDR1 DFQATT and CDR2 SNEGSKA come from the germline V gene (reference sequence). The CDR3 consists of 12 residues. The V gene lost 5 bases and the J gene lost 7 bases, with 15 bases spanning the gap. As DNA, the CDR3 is TGCAGTGCTGATTTACAGGGCCTAGAGCAGTACGTC. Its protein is CSADLQGLEQYV.

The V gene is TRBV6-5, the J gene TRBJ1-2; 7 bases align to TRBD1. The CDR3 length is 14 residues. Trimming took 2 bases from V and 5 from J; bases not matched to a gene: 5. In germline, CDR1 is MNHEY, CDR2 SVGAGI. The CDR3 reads CASSYDREWYGYTF. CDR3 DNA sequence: TGTGCCAGCAGTTACGACAGGGAGTGGTATGGCTACACCTTC.

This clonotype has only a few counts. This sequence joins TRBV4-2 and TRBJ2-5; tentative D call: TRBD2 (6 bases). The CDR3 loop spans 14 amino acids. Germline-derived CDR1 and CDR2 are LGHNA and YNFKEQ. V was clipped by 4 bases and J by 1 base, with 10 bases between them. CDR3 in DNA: TGTGCCAGCAGCCTCGGACTAAGCCAAGAGACCCAGTACTTC. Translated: CASSLGLSQETQYF.

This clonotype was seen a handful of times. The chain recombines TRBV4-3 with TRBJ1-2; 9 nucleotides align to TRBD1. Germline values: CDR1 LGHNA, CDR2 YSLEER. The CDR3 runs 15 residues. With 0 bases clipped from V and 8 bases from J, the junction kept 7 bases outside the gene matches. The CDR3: CASSQDGTGMLGYTF. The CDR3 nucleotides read TGCGCCAGCAGCCAAGACGGGACAGGGATGCTCGGCTACACCTTC.

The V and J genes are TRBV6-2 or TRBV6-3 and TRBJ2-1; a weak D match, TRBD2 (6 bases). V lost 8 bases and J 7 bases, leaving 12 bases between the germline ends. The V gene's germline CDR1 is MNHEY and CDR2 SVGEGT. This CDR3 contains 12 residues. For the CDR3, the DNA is TGTGCCAGCGCGCGGGGATCGAATGAGCAGTTCTTC. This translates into CASARGSNEQFF.